Detailed here is one T cell receptor (beta chain). Its recognized antigen is unknown. One junction end disagrees with the germline gene, perhaps due to a read error. Library preparation employed the immunoSEQ multiplex PCR assay. TCRdb limited this immuneACCESS table to in-frame rearrangements with V and J called. A share of clones is missing; checked studies link under half to unresolved V genes, and the rest is unexplained. The sample includes roughly 370,000 clones, with 90% observed a single time. The leading ten clones occupy 5.5% to 7.5% of the sample. The CDR3 goes from the cysteine to the phenylalanine over 13 residues. Only the CDR3 DNA is retained, 39 bases long and in frame from the first base. Sequences MNHEY (CDR1) and SVGAGI (CDR2) are obtained from the germline V gene. The data stem from a study of control samples from healthy donors and cancer patients (dated by TCRdb to the early 2020s).

The TCR was taken from a man aged 35-49 years with head and neck cancer. The chain joins TRBV6-5 to TRBJ1-2; TRBD1 might be the D gene, on 6 matching bases. The sample consisted of PBMCs. The nucleotide sequence reads TGTGCCAGCAGTGACTCCTGGACAGAGGTCTACACCTTC. This yields the protein CASSDSWTEVYTF.